This TCR beta chain is drawn from a study of monozygotic twins with inflammatory bowel disease. For every donor, one blood sample of 2 to 2.5 ml was drawn. TCRdb reprocessed the 5' RACE reads, keeping one entry per CDR3 protein, no DNA. This table holds more than 300,000 distinct CDR3 sequences. Germline CDR1 reads SEHNR; CDR2 reads FQNEAQ (reference sequence). This CDR3 has 12 amino acids. The sample consisted of blood. J is TRBJ1-3 and V is TRBV7-9; the TCRdb call, TRBD1, lacks DNA for checking. This sequence originates from a human donor with ulcerative colitis or Crohn's disease, or a healthy co-twin of an affected twin (not recorded which). CDR3 sequence reads: CASSMDSFTIYF.